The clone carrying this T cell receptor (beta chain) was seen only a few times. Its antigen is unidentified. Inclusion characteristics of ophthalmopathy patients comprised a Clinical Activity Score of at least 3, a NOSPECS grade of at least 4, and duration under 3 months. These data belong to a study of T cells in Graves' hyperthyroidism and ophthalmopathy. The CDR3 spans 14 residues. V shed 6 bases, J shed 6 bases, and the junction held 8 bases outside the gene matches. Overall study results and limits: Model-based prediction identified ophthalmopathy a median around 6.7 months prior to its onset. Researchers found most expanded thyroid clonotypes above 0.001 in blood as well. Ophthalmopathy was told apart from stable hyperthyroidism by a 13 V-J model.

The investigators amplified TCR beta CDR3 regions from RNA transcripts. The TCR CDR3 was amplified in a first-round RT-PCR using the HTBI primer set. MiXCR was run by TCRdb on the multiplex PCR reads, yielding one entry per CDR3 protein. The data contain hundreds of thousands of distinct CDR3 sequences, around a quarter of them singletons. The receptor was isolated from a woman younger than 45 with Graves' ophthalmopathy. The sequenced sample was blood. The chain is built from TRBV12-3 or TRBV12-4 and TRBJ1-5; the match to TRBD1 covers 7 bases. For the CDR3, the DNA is TGTGCCAGCAGCTCGACAGGGATTGGTCAGCCCCAGCATTTT. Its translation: CASSSTGIGQPQHF.